This TCR beta chain was recovered during a study of blood T cell repertoires in COVID-19. Study-level background: Sources were T cells, B-cell-depleted T cells, or PBMCs; the material itself was cDNA or gDNA.

CDR1 is LGHDT and CDR2 is YNNKEL in the germline V gene (reference sequence). The V end lost 5 bases, the J end lost 1 base, and 8 bases lay between the germline ends. CDR3 length: 13 amino acids. Per the study methods: Estimation of nucleated cell counts relied on the amplification of reference gene primers. Here immunoSEQ multiplex PCR was the method, and the copy in TCRdb shows in-frame clones only, minus some. The V and J calls and the clone size are those of that table, but D and trimming were determined from the DNA. The table has roughly 46,000 clones, approximately 83% seen once. The clonotype originates from a human donor in a cohort sampled during active COVID-19. The donor label of this sample is uncertain. J is TRBJ1-2 and V is TRBV3-1 (or the pseudogene TRBV3-2); D not resolved. Sequencing input: peripheral blood. The CDR3 DNA sequence: TGTGCCAGCAGCGATAACAGTAACTATGGCTACACCTTC. The encoded protein is CASSDNSNYGYTF.